The sequence of this TCR beta chain was determined in a study of identical twins. Regarding the study as a whole: The abundant beta clonotypes from cord blood had fewer insertions, and memory repertoires had none of this. Twins' surplus sharing was weaker for beta out-of-frame sequences.

A universal primer binding site was introduced by template switching. The final cDNA contained unique molecular identifiers. TCRdb called the 5' RACE reads again in MiXCR, with one record for every CDR3 protein. The top ten clones hold less than 2% of a sample with hundreds of thousands of distinct CDR3 sequences, just over 7% of them seen once. The germline gives CDR1 KGHSH, CDR2 LQKENI. The CDR3 runs 16 residues. Trimming removed 3 bases at V and 2 bases at J, with 14 bases between. Healthy Caucasians, and only they, were the donors. A word on this clonotype: Its antigen remains unidentified.

These same data were also listed under a study on yellow fever vaccine responses in identical twins.

Sequences were obtained from PBMCs. The receptor's source is a woman between 18 and 30 years old in good health. The chain recombines TRBV18 with TRBJ2-1; TRBD2 is a possible D gene (6 bases). CDR3 sequence: CASSPGAGRTYNEQFF. The CDR3 coding sequence is TGTGCCAGCTCACCCGGTGCGGGAAGGACCTACAATGAGCAGTTCTTC.